This T cell receptor beta chain was obtained from a study of T-cell memory formation after mild COVID-19. Whole-study findings and limits: The finding that pre-infection memory included some responding clones suggested that cross-reactive memory joined. The study found balanced CD4/CD8 in clones contracting day 15 to 85 and a CD4+ lean in later expanders.

About this clonotype itself: The antigen remains unidentified.

In germline, CDR1 is KGHDR, CDR2 SFDVKD. V was cut by 3 bases and J by 0 bases, with 4 bases left in between. The CDR3 covers 13 residues. TCRdb passed the 5' RACE reads through MiXCR, listing each CDR3 protein once. The table has about 430,000 distinct CDR3 sequences, 24% seen once; the top ten hold roughly 9.7%. The source of this sequence is an adult woman who had mild COVID-19 (a few samples of this study predate the infection). Cell type and time point are not known. J is TRBJ1-1 and V is TRBV24-1, with no clear D. The sequencing input was PBMCs or a T cell subset sorted from them (not recorded which). The DNA for the CDR3 is TGTGCCACCAGTGATACAGTGAACACTGAAGCTTTCTTT. It encodes CATSDTVNTEAFF.